These T cell receptor beta chains were read from a single sample in a study of blood T cell repertoires in COVID-19. Clones were sequenced by immunoSEQ multiplex PCR, and TCRdb holds only the in-frame ones, with some missing. Here the sample spans approximately 59,000 clones, roughly four fifths being singletons. Specimen: peripheral blood. The receptor set was obtained from a man in his sixties with COVID-19, enrolled during active disease. Both conserved end residues are part of each CDR3. D genes are given only for firm matches. Size is stated for part of the rows, as once, few or many counts, or as a class when the clone is expanded.

clone_size: .
j_call: TRBJ2-3
d_call: TRBD2
v_call: TRBV24-1
cdr3_nt: TGTGCCACCAGTGCGGCTAGCGGGAGCACAGATACGCAGTATTTT
cdr3_aa: CATSAASGSTDTQYF

clone_size: once
j_call: TRBJ1-1
d_call: TRBD1
v_call: TRBV5-1
cdr3_nt: TGCGCCAGCAGCTTGGGGCAGGGGGCCGGTCTAACTTTCTTT
cdr3_aa: CASSLGQGAGLTFF

clone_size: .
j_call: TRBJ2-7
d_call: TRBD2
v_call: TRBV9
cdr3_nt: TGTGCCAGCAGCGTAACCGGGACTAGCGCCTACGAGCAGTACTTC
cdr3_aa: CASSVTGTSAYEQYF

clone_size: .
j_call: TRBJ1-1
d_call: .
v_call: TRBV7-9
cdr3_nt: TGTGCCAGCAGCTTAGGAGAGGAAGCTTTCTTT
cdr3_aa: CASSLGEEAFF

clone_size: few
j_call: TRBJ2-3
d_call: TRBD2
v_call: TRBV9
cdr3_nt: TGTGCCAGCAGCGTAAACCTAGCGGCTACAGATACGCAGTATTTT
cdr3_aa: CASSVNLAATDTQYF

clone_size: .
j_call: TRBJ2-7
d_call: .
v_call: TRBV14
cdr3_nt: TGTGCCAGCAGCCCGATGAGGGCTGGTAGTAAGCAGTACTTC
cdr3_aa: CASSPMRAGSKQYF

clone_size: .
j_call: TRBJ2-5
d_call: .
v_call: TRBV7-7
cdr3_nt: TGTGCTAGCAGCTTAGGGGGGGGTGCGGAGACCCAGTACTTC
cdr3_aa: CASSLGGGAETQYF

clone_size: .
j_call: TRBJ1-1
d_call: .
v_call: TRBV6-5
cdr3_nt: TGTGCCAGCAGGACAGGCTACGCAGCTGAAGCTTTCTTT
cdr3_aa: CASRTGYAAEAFF

clone_size: .
j_call: TRBJ1-2
d_call: .
v_call: TRBV14
cdr3_nt: TGTGCCAGCAGCCAAGACAGGCCGTATGGCTACACCTTC
cdr3_aa: CASSQDRPYGYTF

clone_size: .
j_call: TRBJ2-4
d_call: .
v_call: TRBV5-6
cdr3_nt: TGTGCCAGCAGCTTGGTGTTAGCCGGAGGGAGTACCAAAAACATTCAGTACTTC
cdr3_aa: CASSLVLAGGSTKNIQYF